One and the same sample provided the 19 T cell receptor beta chains below, sequenced in a study of T cell responses to AZD1222 COVID-19 vaccine. Profiled with immunoSEQ multiplex PCR; TCRdb holds only in-frame clones, not every one. Among some 87,000 clones listed, more than 80% were seen once. The sample was peripheral blood, taken on day 0 of AZD1222 vaccination. Source of these receptors: an adult in good health.

J is TRBJ1-3 and V is TRBV27, with D unclear. The CDR3 is 14 residues long. V dropped 2 bases and J dropped 2 bases, with 7 bases sitting between them. The germline CDR1 and CDR2 sequences are MNHEY and SMNVEV (reference sequence). The CDR3 spells CASSLQQAGNTIYF. The CDR3 DNA is TGTGCCAGCAGTTTACAGCAGGCTGGAAACACCATATATTTT.

This rearrangement joins TRBV25-1 to TRBJ2-1; 12 bases agree with TRBD1. The J segment lost 11 bases and the V segment lost 1 base, leaving 9 bases of the junction unmatched. CDR1 MGHDK and CDR2 SYGVNS come from the germline V gene. CDR3 length equals 16 residues. CDR3 DNA: TGTGCCAGCAGTGAATTAAGGGGGACAGGGGGCGAGAAGCAGTTCTTC. This encodes CASSELRGTGGEKQFF.

The chain uses TRBV28 and TRBJ1-5; TRBD1 matches 10 bases. This CDR3 contains 14 residues. Losses at the gene ends were 5 bases for V and 6 bases for J; bases not matched to a gene: 4. CDR1 and CDR2 (germline): MDHEN, SYDVKM. CDR3 amino acids: CASSQTGGGQPQHF. The CDR3 nucleotides read TGTGCCAGCAGTCAGACAGGGGGCGGTCAGCCCCAGCATTTT.

V and J are TRBV3-1 (or the pseudogene TRBV3-2) and TRBJ2-5; tentatively, D is TRBD1 or TRBD2 (5 bases each). This CDR3 is 16 amino acids long. Trimming removed 1 base from V and 3 bases from J, with 15 bases in between. Germline CDR1 LGHDT, CDR2 YNNKEL (reference sequence). CDR3 sequence: CASSQAGARTKETQYF. The CDR3 nucleotides read TGTGCCAGCAGCCAAGCCGGGGCACGGACGAAAGAGACCCAGTACTTC.

This chain links TRBV4-3 with TRBJ1-5; D is ambiguous. V was shortened by 0 bases and J by 1 base, with 7 bases between the two germline ends. The CDR3 sequence is 15 residues long. In germline, CDR1 is LGHNA, CDR2 YSLEER. The DNA of the CDR3 is TGCGCCAGCAGCCAAGACGGGTACAGCAATCAGCCCCAGCATTTT. Protein sequence: CASSQDGYSNQPQHF.

The chain joins TRBV6-1 to TRBJ2-7; weak D call: TRBD2 (5 bases). There are 14 residues in the CDR3. Germline V gives CDR1 MNHNS, CDR2 SASEGT. V was shortened by 1 base and J by 3 bases, with 10 bases between the two germline ends. This CDR3 is CASSEGPGSYEQYF. The CDR3, as DNA: TGTGCCAGCAGTGAAGGTCCGGGAAGCTACGAGCAGTACTTC.

The chain carries TRBV5-6 and TRBJ1-1; 7 bases are shared with TRBD1. The CDR3 consists of 13 residues. V shed 5 bases and J 5 bases; nucleotides not matched to a gene: 6. Germline-derived CDR1 and CDR2 are SGHDT and YYEEEE. This chain's CDR3 is CASRRGRRTEAFF. The CDR3 DNA reads as TGTGCCAGCAGGAGGGGGCGCCGGACTGAAGCTTTCTTT.

V is TRBV28 and J is TRBJ1-2, with D unclear. There are 12 residues in the CDR3. Looked up from germline, CDR1 is MDHEN and CDR2 is SYDVKM. The V end was cut by 2 bases, the J end by 5 bases, with 6 bases between. CDR3 loop: CASSLAGYGYTF. DNA of the CDR3: TGTGCCAGCAGTTTAGCAGGATATGGCTACACCTTC.

The genes are TRBV5-4 and TRBJ2-7, with D perhaps TRBD2 (6 bases). Germline-derived CDR1 and CDR2 are SGHNT and YYREEE (reference sequence). Deletions cut 4 bases from V and 3 bases from J, with 11 bases between. The CDR3 sequence is 13 residues long. CDR3 loop: CASSRDSLYEQYF. CDR3 nucleotides: TGTGCCAGCAGCCGGGACTCCCTCTACGAGCAGTACTTC.

CDR3 DNA sequence: TGCGCCAGCAGCTTGGGTATAGCGACAAAAGAGACCCAGTACTTC. Translation: CASSLGIATKETQYF. V usage is TRBV5-1 and J usage is TRBJ2-5, with D perhaps TRBD2 (5 bases). The germline V and J ends were trimmed by 0 bases and 3 bases, with 12 bases remaining between them. CDR1 and CDR2 from the germline V gene are SGHRS and YFSETQ. The CDR3 has 15 amino acids.

The J gene is TRBJ1-2, the V gene TRBV20-1; unclear D gene. Deletions cut 3 bases from V and 5 bases from J, with 7 bases between. The CDR3 runs to 11 residues. The V gene's germline CDR1 is DFQATT and CDR2 SNEGSKA (reference sequence). The CDR3 loop reads CSARPGYGYTF. The DNA for the CDR3 is TGCAGTGCTAGGCCCGGATATGGCTACACCTTC.

J is TRBJ2-7 and V is TRBV2; D perhaps matches TRBD2 (6 bases). The V and J ends lost 8 bases and 2 bases respectively, with 16 bases between them. The CDR3 consists of 14 residues. CDR1 is SNHLY and CDR2 is FYNNEI in the germline V gene. The CDR3: CASLNPRGTYEQYF. CDR3 nucleotides: TGTGCCAGCCTCAACCCACGGGGGACCTACGAGCAGTACTTC.

This clone was counted once. The chain has TRBV11-3 and TRBJ2-1; 8 bases line up with TRBD2. Trimming cost V 0 bases and J 5 bases; bases outside gene matches: 3. The CDR3 contains 15 residues. CDR1 SGHNT and CDR2 YENEEA come from the germline V gene. The CDR3 DNA follows: TGTGCCAGCAGCTTAGAAGCGGGAGTGCACAATGAGCAGTTCTTC. Its translation: CASSLEAGVHNEQFF.

This clone has only one observation. The chain carries TRBV30 and TRBJ1-6; maybe TRBD1 (5 bases). The germline V gene has CDR1 GTSNPN and CDR2 SVGIG (reference sequence). Trimming left V 0 bases short and J 8 bases short, with 8 bases between. The CDR3 spans 13 residues. The DNA of the CDR3 is TGTGCCTGGAGTGTACAGGAAGATTCACCCCTCCACTTT. This codes for CAWSVQEDSPLHF.

This sequence joins TRBV6-2 or TRBV6-3 and TRBJ2-5; D possibly corresponds to TRBD2 (6 bases). Germline CDR1 reads MNHEY; CDR2 reads SVGEGT. The V gene lost 6 bases and the J gene lost 4 bases, with 12 bases spanning the gap. The CDR3 runs to 13 residues. DNA of the CDR3: TGTGCCAGCAGCAGACTAGATGGAGAGACCCAGTACTTC. Translated, it gives CASSRLDGETQYF.

DNA for the CDR3: TGTGCCAGCAGGCCTCCGACAGGGGAGCAGTTCTTC. Residues: CASRPPTGEQFF. The chain recombines TRBV12-3 or TRBV12-4 with TRBJ2-1, with 7 positions matching TRBD1. V was pared by 6 bases and J by 10 bases, with 6 bases of the junction left unmatched. The CDR3 covers 12 residues.

CDR3 loop: CASRAGQNYGYTF. The CDR3 bases are TGTGCCAGCAGGGCCGGACAGAACTATGGCTACACCTTC. The rearrangement joins TRBV28 to TRBJ1-2, with D possibly matching TRBD1 (6 bases). Germline-derived CDR1 and CDR2 are MDHEN and SYDVKM. V lost 6 bases and J 2 bases, leaving 10 bases between the germline ends. This CDR3 contains 13 residues.

V usage is TRBV5-1 and J usage is TRBJ1-6; a possible D gene is TRBD1 (5 bases). This CDR3 has 15 amino acids. Germline CDR1 SGHRS, CDR2 YFSETQ. V dropped 0 bases and J dropped 9 bases, with 13 bases sitting between them. For the CDR3, the DNA is TGCGCCAGCAGCTTGGCCGGGGGGTCGAGTTCACCCCTCCACTTT. Its translation is CASSLAGGSSSPLHF.

A single count supports this clone. The chain uses TRBV24-1 and TRBJ2-1, with 11 positions matching TRBD1. The CDR3 is made up of 15 amino acids. The V and J ends lost 5 bases and 8 bases, in that order; junction bases with no gene match: 7. Germline V lookup: CDR1 KGHDR, CDR2 SFDVKD. The CDR3 DNA follows: TGTGCCACCAGTGGATTGGAGGACAGGGGGCATGAGCAGTTCTTC. Translated, it gives CATSGLEDRGHEQFF.